These 13 T cell receptor beta chains came from one sample sequenced in a study of cytomegalovirus exposure and HLA in healthy donors. With 60 Vbeta and 13 Jbeta primers, the PCR was carried out. Sequencing used immunoSEQ multiplex PCR; TCRdb keeps in-frame clones, though not all of them. The data hold around 120,000 clones, with 60% to 85% observed a single time. Sequenced sample: PBMCs. The receptors were gathered from a human donor in good health.

V and J are TRBV19 and TRBJ2-1; D is possibly TRBD2 (7 bases). Germline CDR1 and CDR2: LNHDA and SQIVND (reference sequence). The CDR3 is 17 residues long. V lost 3 bases to trimming and J lost 6 bases, with 21 bases between them. The CDR3 DNA reads as TGTGCCAGTAGTATCGGGGCCCGGGGGGCGCATGGCAATGAGCAGTTCTTC. Its translation is CASSIGARGAHGNEQFF. The entire variable domain, with the rest obtained from reference TRBV19 and TRBJ2-1, is as follows: DGGITQSPKYLFRKEGQNVTLSCEQNLNHDAMYWYRQDPGQGLRLIYYSQIVNDFQKGDIAEGYSVSREKKESFPLTVTSAQKNPTAFYLCASSIGARGAHGNEQFFGPGTRLTVL.

This clone was recorded only once. The chain couples TRBV5-4 to TRBJ2-5; 8 nucleotides agree with TRBD2. CDR3 length equals 14 residues. Per the germline V gene, CDR1 is SGHNT and CDR2 is YYREEE (reference sequence). V lost 1 base and J lost 5; bases outside the gene matches: 4. The CDR3 is CASSLTGGQETQYF. CDR3 nucleotide sequence: TGTGCCAGCAGCTTGACGGGGGGGCAGGAGACCCAGTACTTC.

The CDR3 nucleotides are TGTGCCACTAGCGAGGGATCCTACGAGCAGTACTTC. It translates to CATSEGSYEQYF. The J gene is TRBJ2-7, the V gene TRBV19; perhaps TRBD2 as D (6 bases). The CDR3 is 12 amino acids. CDR1 and CDR2 (germline): LNHDA, SQIVND (reference sequence). Trimming removed 10 bases at V and 1 base at J, with 11 bases between. The full variable domain, rest sourced from reference TRBV19 and TRBJ2-7, is DGGITQSPKYLFRKEGQNVTLSCEQNLNHDAMYWYRQDPGQGLRLIYYSQIVNDFQKGDIAEGYSVSREKKESFPLTVTSAQKNPTAFYLCATSEGSYEQYFGPGTRLTVT.

The chain has TRBV5-6 and TRBJ2-7, with 7 bases that match TRBD1. The trim removed 3 bases at V and 3 bases at J, leaving 0 bases unmatched. Germline V gene data show CDR1 as SGHDT and CDR2 as YYEEEE. The CDR3 length is 12 residues. The CDR3 spells CASSWDSYEQYF. CDR3 in DNA: TGTGCCAGCAGCTGGGACAGCTACGAGCAGTACTTC.

This clone came up once. The rearrangement uses TRBV4-1 and TRBJ2-1; tentatively, D is TRBD2 (7 bases). Trimming stripped 3 bases from V and 8 bases from J, with 20 bases between. The CDR3 totals 16 residues. Looked up from germline, CDR1 is MGHRA and CDR2 is YSYEKL. CDR3 loop: CASSQTGPGGLYEQFF. As DNA, the CDR3 is TGCGCCAGCAGCCAGACGGGGCCGGGGGGCCTCTATGAGCAGTTCTTC.

V usage is TRBV20-1 and J usage is TRBJ1-1; D not resolved. The CDR3 length is 11 residues. V was trimmed by 1 base and J by 4 bases, leaving 4 bases between them. The germline V gene encodes CDR1 DFQATT and CDR2 SNEGSKA (reference sequence). The CDR3 DNA follows: TGCAGTGCTAGAGTCCTCACTGAAGCTTTCTTT. It is translated as CSARVLTEAFF.

The genes are TRBV4-2 and TRBJ2-1, with 10 bases identical to TRBD1. The CDR3 loop spans 16 amino acids. In germline, CDR1 is LGHNA, CDR2 YNFKEQ. The V gene end was trimmed by 4 bases and the J gene end by 2 bases; junction bases not matched to a gene: 5. The CDR3, as DNA: TGTGCCAGCAGCCGGACCGGGACAGGGGCCTACAATGAGCAGTTCTTC. It is translated as CASSRTGTGAYNEQFF.

The chain recombines TRBV7-9 with TRBJ2-3; D gene ambiguous. The V gene lost 6 bases and the J gene lost 1 base, with 11 bases spanning the gap. Germline V lookup: CDR1 SEHNR, CDR2 FQNEAQ (reference sequence). CDR3 length: 14 amino acids. CDR3 nucleotides: TGTGCCAGCAGAGCCATCGGTGGCACAGATACGCAGTATTTT. Amino acids: CASRAIGGTDTQYF.

The chain recombines TRBV7-8 with TRBJ1-1; 7 bases match TRBD1. The trim removed 3 bases at V and 1 base at J, leaving 5 bases unmatched. CDR3 size: 15 residues. The V gene's germline CDR1 is SGHVS and CDR2 FQNEAQ. CDR3 loop: CASSFRGTPNTEAFF. DNA of the CDR3: TGTGCCAGCAGCTTCAGGGGGACCCCGAACACTGAAGCTTTCTTT.

The chain employs TRBV7-9 and TRBJ2-1, with D perhaps TRBD2 (7 bases). CDR3 size: 16 residues. V lost 5 bases to trimming and J lost 4 bases, with 18 bases between them. Germline V CDR1 and CDR2: SEHNR, FQNEAQ (reference sequence). CDR3 bases: TGTGCCAGCAGCCCTAGAGGGGGTAGCGGGTACAATGAGCAGTTCTTC. Translating gives CASSPRGGSGYNEQFF.

The J gene is TRBJ2-5, the V gene TRBV10-1; a possible D gene is TRBD2 (7 bases). CDR1 and CDR2 from the germline V gene are WNHNN and SYGVQD (reference sequence). Deletions cut 0 bases from V and 1 base from J, with 9 bases between. The CDR3 is 15 amino acids. The chain's CDR3 is CASSESRGGQETQYF. The CDR3 coding sequence is TGCGCCAGCAGTGAGTCGAGGGGGGGCCAAGAGACCCAGTACTTC.

V usage is TRBV19 and J usage is TRBJ1-2, with 8 nucleotides matching TRBD1. The germline V gene has CDR1 LNHDA and CDR2 SQIVND (reference sequence). The CDR3 length is 16 residues. The junction had 8 bases not matched to a gene; V was cut back by 1 base and J by 4 bases. Here the CDR3 DNA reads TGTGCCAGTAGTATAGCCCAGGGGGCCGTGGGCTATGGCTACACCTTC. Its translation: CASSIAQGAVGYGYTF.

The chain carries TRBV5-4 and TRBJ1-4; 7 bases are shared with TRBD1. The trim removed 4 bases at V and 7 bases at J, leaving 10 bases unmatched. CDR3 length: 15 amino acids. Germline CDR1 is SGHNT and CDR2 is YYREEE (reference sequence). The CDR3 region has the DNA TGTGCCAGCAGCCAAGGGGCAGGGGGAGGTGAAAAACTGTTTTTT. It is translated as CASSQGAGGGEKLFF.